This is a list of T cell receptor beta chains from one sample in a study of control samples from healthy donors and cancer patients. The assay was immunoSEQ multiplex PCR, and TCRdb's table has in-frame clones only and misses some. The profile covers around 150,000 clones, with about nine tenths appearing a single time and over 4.5% taken by the ten largest. Sample: blood. The receptor set was obtained from a man younger than 45 in good health. The CDR3 runs from the conserved cysteine through the conserved F or W. Fields, in order: D gene, V gene, clone size, J gene, CDR3 DNA, CDR3 protein. The D gene is left open where the match is weak. Some rows have no size entry. The others give once, few or many, or a class for an expanded clone.

>TRBD1|TRBV27|.|TRBJ1-1
TGTGCCAGCAGTTTTTACAGGGGCACTGAAGCTTTCTTT
CASSFYRGTEAFF
>.|TRBV7-2|.|TRBJ1-1
TGTGCCAGCAGCTTATGGCTCCAGAACACTGAAGCTTTCTTT
CASSLWLQNTEAFF
>.|TRBV4-1|once|TRBJ1-2
TGCGCCAGCAGCCAATCGTTCACGTACGGCTATGGCTACACCTTC
CASSQSFTYGYGYTF
>TRBD2|TRBV7-2|.|TRBJ2-7
TGTGCCAGCAGCTTCGCCACTAGCGGGGCGGCCGAGCAGTACTTC
CASSFATSGAAEQYF
>.|TRBV7-8|few|TRBJ1-3
TGTGCCAGCAGCTTGGACCGATCGTCCGACACCATATATTTT
CASSLDRSSDTIYF
>.|TRBV29-1|.|TRBJ2-5
TGCAGCGTTGAGAGGGAGACCCAGTACTTC
CSVERETQYF
>.|TRBV4-3|.|TRBJ2-7
TGCGCCAGCAGCCACACCCCGGGGATCGCCCCGTACTTC
CASSHTPGIAPYF
>TRBD2|TRBV15|once|TRBJ2-3
TGTGCCACCAGCAGAGAACGGGGGGGGACAGATACGCAGTATTTT
CATSRERGGTDTQYF
>TRBD1|TRBV27|.|TRBJ1-5
TGTGCCAGCAGTTCGGGGACAGGGAACGACAATCAGCCCCAGCATTTT
CASSSGTGNDNQPQHF
>TRBD1|TRBV30|.|TRBJ1-6
TGTGCCTGGAAAGTGACAGGGACGCCGGTCCTCCACTTT
CAWKVTGTPVLHF
>.|TRBV6-2/TRBV6-3|.|TRBJ2-7
TGTGCCAGCAGTCGATGGGGAGGTTCAGGCGAGCAGTACTTC
CASSRWGGSGEQYF
>.|TRBV7-9|.|TRBJ2-3
TGTGCCAGCAGCTTCCTTGGAGATACGCAGTATTTT
CASSFLGDTQYF
>TRBD2|TRBV18|.|TRBJ2-1
TGTGCCAGCTCCTACGGACTAGAGACTAACAATGAGCAGTTCTTC
CASSYGLETNNEQFF
>.|TRBV10-2|.|TRBJ2-7
TGCGCCAGCAGTTCGTCTCCCTACGAGCAGTACTTC
CASSSSPYEQYF
>TRBD2|TRBV10-2|.|TRBJ2-3
TGCGCCAGCAGTTGGACTAGCGGGGGGGCCGCCTCAGATACGCAGTATTTT
CASSWTSGGAASDTQYF
>.|TRBV28|.|TRBJ1-1
TGTGCCAGCAGTTTACTGGACCAGAACACTGAAGCTTTCTTT
CASSLLDQNTEAFF
>.|TRBV4-1|.|TRBJ2-7
TGCGCCAGCAGCCATGGACGTGGATTGGAGCAGTACTTC
CASSHGRGLEQYF
>.|TRBV5-1|.|TRBJ2-2
TGCGCCAGCAGCTTGGACCCAGGGACAACCGGGGAGCTGTTTTTT
CASSLDPGTTGELFF
>.|TRBV5-1|once|TRBJ1-3
TGCGCCAGCAGCGCCGGGGGGTCTGGAAACACCATATATTTT
CASSAGGSGNTIYF
>TRBD2|TRBV4-2|.|TRBJ2-5
TGTGCCAGCAGCCAAGAGGCGGTAGCGGGGGGAGAGACCCAGTACTTC
CASSQEAVAGGETQYF
>TRBD2|TRBV7-8|once|TRBJ2-6
TGTGCCAGCAGCTTAGGAGCGGGGGGGACCTCTGGGGCCAACGTCCTGACTTTC
CASSLGAGGTSGANVLTF
>TRBD1|TRBV24-1|.|TRBJ1-5
TGTGCCACCAGTGATCAGACAGGGTCAGAGGAGCCCCAGCATTTT
CATSDQTGSEEPQHF
>.|TRBV19|once|TRBJ1-5
TGTGCCAGTAGTATGCAACAGGGAAATCAGCCCCAGCATTTT
CASSMQQGNQPQHF
>.|TRBV29-1|.|TRBJ2-1
TGCAACGTTGCTGGGACTCGCTACAATGAGCAGTTCTTC
CNVAGTRYNEQFF
>TRBD1|TRBV3-1/TRBV3-2|.|TRBJ1-6
TGTGCCAGCAGTCCCCGACAGGGGAGTTCACCCCTCCACTTT
CASSPRQGSSPLHF
>TRBD2|TRBV6-5|.|TRBJ2-5
TGTGCCAGCAGTCTCTCGACTAGCGGGGCGGAGACCCAGTACTTC
CASSLSTSGAETQYF
>TRBD2|TRBV25-1|.|TRBJ2-1
TGTGCCAGCAGTGACTCTTCCCGAACGGTAGCGGGGGGGCAGGAGCAGTTCTTC
CASSDSSRTVAGGQEQFF
>TRBD1|TRBV24-1|.|TRBJ2-2
TGTGCCACCAGTGATGGGGACAGGGGGATCGGGGAGCTGTTTTTT
CATSDGDRGIGELFF
>.|TRBV7-9|.|TRBJ2-7
TGTGTCAGCAGCCCCACGGGGGAATACGAGCAGTACTTC
CVSSPTGEYEQYF
>TRBD1|TRBV5-5|.|TRBJ2-7
TGTGCCAGCAGCTTGGGACCGGGACAGACCATCATCTACGAGCAGTACTTC
CASSLGPGQTIIYEQYF
>.|TRBV11-2|.|TRBJ2-3
TGTGCCAGCAGCAGGGACGAGGTGAGAGATACGCAGTATTTT
CASSRDEVRDTQYF
>TRBD1|TRBV4-3|.|TRBJ1-4
TGCGCCAGCAGCCTCGGGCGGACAGGGTATAATGAAAAACTGTTTTTT
CASSLGRTGYNEKLFF
>.|TRBV27|.|TRBJ1-2
TGTGCCAGCAGTTTATCTCCATGGAACTATGGCTACACCTTC
CASSLSPWNYGYTF